The entry that follows covers one T cell receptor (beta chain) sequence. Its antigen is currently unknown. Treatment meaning: about 20 received Ad26.COV2.S at low or high dose, single or two shots; 5 received placebo; per-sample allocation not given. Samples were taken on day 63 after the first vaccine or placebo injection. This sample stems from a study of Ad26.COV2.S vaccination and SARS-CoV-2 variants. Here immunoSEQ multiplex PCR was the method, and the copy in TCRdb shows in-frame clones only, minus some. Of hundreds of thousands of clones listed, around 89% are singletons. Regarding the study as a whole: Measurement of non-spike TCR breadth gave similar results in vaccine and placebo recipients. Relative to placebo recipients, vaccine recipients exhibited elevated spike-specific TCR breadth.

The V segment lost 4 bases and the J segment 6 bases; nucleotides outside the gene matches: 7. Germline CDR1 reads MNHEY; CDR2 reads SMNVEV (reference sequence). This CDR3 region has 15 residues. The specimen was peripheral blood, collected in a trial of Ad26.COV2.S vaccine versus placebo. The V gene is TRBV27, the J gene TRBJ2-7; TRBD2 agrees at 12 bases. The clonotype comes from a person between 18 and 65 years old who received the Ad26.COV2.S COVID-19 vaccine or a placebo. CDR3 sequence (DNA): TGTGCCAGCAGTTACGGACTAGCGGGACAGGGCGAGCAGTACTTC. Protein product: CASSYGLAGQGEQYF.